This TCR beta chain was captured in a study of beta chain features in type 1 diabetes. With regard to this clone: Its antigen is unknown.

Points from the study as a whole: In comparison with healthy donors, patients had naive, central memory and Treg TCRB repertoires that appeared more similar. Researchers report that Type 1 diabetes patients had moderately but significantly shorter TCRB CDR3s across all four CD4+ subsets.

The CDR3 has 13 amino acids. CDR1 is SEHNR, CDR2 FQNEAQ, per germline (reference sequence). The V end was cut by 0 bases, the J end by 4 bases, with 7 bases between. The sequenced template was cDNA made from the entire isolated RNA. Method: immunoSEQ multiplex PCR; TCRdb's copy keeps in-frame clones and lacks some. The data contain a few hundred thousand clones, around 14% of them seen just once; the ten biggest clones take up almost 0.02%. The sample consisted of naive CD4+ T cells from blood. The V gene is TRBV7-9, the J gene TRBJ2-7; D might be TRBD1 (5 bases). The TCR comes from a young man with type 1 diabetes. Here the CDR3 reads CASSLAGAYEQYF. The CDR3 bases are TGTGCCAGCAGCTTAGCTGGGGCGTACGAGCAGTACTTC. The full variable domain, in which reference TRBV7-9 and TRBJ2-7 provide the parts outside the CDR3, is DTGVSQNPRHKITKRGQNVTFRCDPISEHNRLYWYRQTLGQGPEFLTYFQNEAQLEKSRLLSDRFSAERPKGSFSTLEIQRTEQGDSAMYLCASSLAGAYEQYFGPGTRLTVT.